This T cell receptor (beta chain) was documented in a study of blood T cell repertoires in COVID-19. Study at large: Material from acute and convalescent COVID-19 was sourced from the United States, Italy and Spain. PBMCs, B-cell-depleted T cells, or T cells provided the cDNA or gDNA that made up the material.

CDR1 is WNHNN and CDR2 is SYGVQD in the germline V gene (reference sequence). V trimming: 5 bases; J trimming: 1 base; junction bases outside the gene matches: 2. CDR3 length equals 14 residues. Source study methods: Amplification from reference gene primers served as the basis for estimated nucleated cell counts. TCRdb keeps only in-frame clones here, not all; method: immunoSEQ multiplex PCR. That table supplies the V and J calls and clone size; D and trimming were determined from the DNA. The repertoire holds fewer than 500,000 clones, with about 89% as singletons. J is TRBJ2-1 and V is TRBV10-1, with 7 bases lining up with TRBD2. The sample taken for sequencing was peripheral blood. The origin of this receptor is a woman aged 25 to 39 with acute or convalescent COVID-19. For the CDR3, the DNA is TGCGCCAGCAGTATCGGGGGGTCCTACAATGAGCAGTTCTTC. Its translation is CASSIGGSYNEQFF.